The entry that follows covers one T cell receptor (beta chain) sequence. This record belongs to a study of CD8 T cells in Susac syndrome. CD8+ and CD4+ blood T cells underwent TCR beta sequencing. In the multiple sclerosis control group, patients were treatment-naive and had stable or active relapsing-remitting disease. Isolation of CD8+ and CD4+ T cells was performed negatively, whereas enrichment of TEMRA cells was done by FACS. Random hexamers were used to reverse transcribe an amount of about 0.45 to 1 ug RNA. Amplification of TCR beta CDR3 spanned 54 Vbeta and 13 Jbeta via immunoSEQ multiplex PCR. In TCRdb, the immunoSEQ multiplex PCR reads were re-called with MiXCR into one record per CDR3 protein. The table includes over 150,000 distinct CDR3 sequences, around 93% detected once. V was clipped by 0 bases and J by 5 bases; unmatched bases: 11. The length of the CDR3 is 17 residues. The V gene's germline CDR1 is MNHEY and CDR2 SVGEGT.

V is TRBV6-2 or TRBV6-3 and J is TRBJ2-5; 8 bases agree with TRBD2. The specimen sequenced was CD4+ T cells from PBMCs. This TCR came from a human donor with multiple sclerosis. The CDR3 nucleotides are TGTGCCAGCAGTTACTCCCCAGAAGCGGGAGTAGGTGAGACCCAGTACTTC. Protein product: CASSYSPEAGVGETQYF.